This T cell receptor beta chain was sequenced for a study of cytomegalovirus exposure and HLA in healthy donors. Germline CDR1 SGHKS, CDR2 YYEKEE (reference sequence). The CDR3 sequence is 13 residues long. V was pared by 3 bases and J by 10 bases, with 9 bases of the junction left unmatched. 60 Vbeta and 13 Jbeta primers were used in PCR. Measured with immunoSEQ multiplex PCR; TCRdb has only the in-frame clones, and not every one. Of 50,000 to 55,000 clones in the sample, 65% to 85% were seen once. The TCR was taken from a boy between 10 and 17 years old in good health and CMV-seropositive. V is TRBV5-5 and J is TRBJ1-1; 7 bases line up with TRBD1. Sequencing input: PBMCs. The CDR3 loop is CASSSNPQGVAFF. The CDR3 DNA reads as TGTGCCAGCAGCTCCAACCCCCAGGGGGTAGCTTTCTTT.